The 21 T cell receptor beta chains reported below all come from one sample, sequenced in a study of T-cell memory formation after mild COVID-19. TCRdb re-derived calls from the 5' RACE reads in MiXCR, one entry per CDR3 protein. The repertoire has 89,000 or so distinct CDR3 sequences, 9.5% to 15% of them found once; the top ten carry 41%. Source material: PBMCs or a T cell subset sorted from them (not recorded which). These receptors were obtained from a man between 18 and 29 years old who had mild COVID-19 (a few samples of this study predate the infection). Cell type and time point are not known.

This clonotype was recorded at least ten times. CDR3 loop: CASSMAGRIYEQYV. In DNA form, the CDR3 reads TGTGCCAGCAGTATGGCGGGCAGGATCTACGAGCAGTACGTC. The V and J genes are TRBV28 and TRBJ2-7, with TRBD2 as a possible D gene (5 bases). CDR3 length equals 14 residues. From germline, CDR1 is MDHEN and CDR2 SYDVKM. V dropped 5 bases and J dropped 3 bases, with 14 bases sitting between them.

This clonotype was observed a handful of times. V and J are TRBV20-1 and TRBJ2-1, with D perhaps TRBD2 (6 bases). Looked up from germline, CDR1 is DFQATT and CDR2 is SNEGSKA (reference sequence). The ends were cut back, 0 bases at V and 8 bases at J, with 32 bases in the middle. This CDR3 is 20 amino acids long. CDR3 in DNA: TGCAGTGCTAGAGATGGAGGGGCTGGCGGGGCCCAGGATGTTACAGATGAGCAGTTCTTC. This sequence encodes CSARDGGAGGAQDVTDEQFF.

At least ten counts were recorded for this clonotype. The chain joins TRBV12-3 or TRBV12-4 to TRBJ2-5, with D hard to call. Trimming left V 3 bases short and J 2 bases short, with 4 bases between. The CDR3 is 12 amino acids. The CDR3 DNA follows: TGTGCCAGCAGTTTTGGGCAAGAGACCCAGTACTTC. It specifies CASSFGQETQYF.

A few counts support this clonotype. J is TRBJ2-7 and V is TRBV28; 9 bases agree with TRBD1. Germline CDR1 and CDR2: MDHEN and SYDVKM. With 4 bases clipped from V and 3 bases from J, the junction kept 7 bases outside the gene matches. This CDR3 has 15 residues. The CDR3 DNA is TGTGCCAGCAGTTCCTACCGGGACAGGGACTACGAGCAGTACGTC. This encodes CASSSYRDRDYEQYV.

The table lists this clonotype with a few counts. The CDR3 sequence: CASRQAGDAYEQYF. CDR3 DNA: TGTGCCAGCAGACAGGCGGGAGACGCGTACGAGCAGTACTTC. V usage is TRBV7-9 and J usage is TRBJ2-7; 7 positions agree with TRBD2. The CDR3 runs 14 residues. With 6 bases clipped from V and 4 bases from J, the junction kept 9 bases outside the gene matches. Germline values: CDR1 SEHNR, CDR2 FQNEAQ (reference sequence).

This clonotype was recorded a few times. This rearrangement joins TRBV6-5 to TRBJ1-5, with TRBD1 matching 7 bases. CDR1 is MNHEY and CDR2 is SVGAGI in the germline V gene. V was clipped by 5 bases and J by 2 bases; unmatched bases: 3. This CDR3 comprises 14 residues. In DNA, the CDR3 is TGTGCCAGCAGTCCCCAGGGGGGCAATCAGCCCCAGCATTTT. Translated, it gives CASSPQGGNQPQHF.

This clonotype was seen only a few times. This sequence joins TRBV20-1 and TRBJ2-3; 7 bases line up with TRBD1. Germline CDR1 is DFQATT and CDR2 is SNEGSKA (reference sequence). The length of the CDR3 is 16 residues. Losses at the gene ends were 5 bases for V and 1 base for J; bases not matched to a gene: 12. The CDR3: CSAPSRQGWGTDTQYF. In DNA, the CDR3 is TGCAGTGCTCCCTCGAGACAGGGCTGGGGCACAGATACGCAGTATTTT.

This chain uses TRBV3-1 with TRBJ1-1, with no clear D. The length of the CDR3 is 15 residues. Germline V gives CDR1 LGHDT, CDR2 YNNKEL (reference sequence). V was cut by 0 bases and J by 3 bases, with 11 bases left in between. The CDR3 DNA is TGTGCCAGCAGCCAAGAGGGAATGGCGGACACTGAAGCTTTCTTT. It codes for CASSQEGMADTEAFF. The full variable domain, with the rest looked up from reference TRBV3-1 and TRBJ1-1, is DTAVSQTPKYLVTQMGNDKSIKCEQNLGHDTMYWYKQDSKKFLKIMFSYNNKELIINETVPNRFSPKSPDKAHLNLHINSLELGDSAVYFCASSQEGMADTEAFFGQGTRLTVV.

V gene TRBV9 combines with J gene TRBJ1-2; D possibly corresponds to TRBD1 (5 bases). Deletions cut 0 bases from V and 7 bases from J, with 10 bases between. Per the germline V gene, CDR1 is SGDLS and CDR2 is YYNGEE. The CDR3 is 13 amino acids. The CDR3, as DNA: TGTGCCAGCAGCGTAGGCAGGGCCTCTGGCTACACCTTC. It encodes CASSVGRASGYTF.

This clonotype occurred a few times. The CDR3 here is CASGFLLAGNADTQYF. In nucleotides, the CDR3 is TGTGCTAGTGGTTTCCTACTAGCGGGGAACGCAGATACGCAGTATTTT. The chain joins TRBV12-5 to TRBJ2-3; 10 nucleotides line up with TRBD2. Trimming at V came to 3 bases and at J to 4 bases, leaving 7 bases not matched to a gene. The germline CDR1 and CDR2 sequences are LGHNT and FRNRAP. The CDR3 consists of 16 residues. Complete variable domain (other parts from reference TRBV12-5 and TRBJ2-3): DARVTQTPRHKVTEMGQEVTMRCQPILGHNTVFWYRQTMMQGLELLAYFRNRAPLDDSGMPKDRFSAEMPDATLATLKIQPSEPRDSAVYFCASGFLLAGNADTQYFGPGTRLTVL.

The rearrangement links TRBV12-3 or TRBV12-4 to TRBJ2-7; D ambiguous. V lost 6 bases to trimming and J lost 1 base, with 13 bases between them. The CDR3 is 14 residues long. CDR3 loop: CASSSRTDSYEQYV. Written as DNA, the CDR3 is TGTGCCAGCAGCAGCCGGACGGATTCCTACGAGCAGTACGTC.

Here the CDR3 reads CASSDLGFITGAGDTQYF. CDR3 DNA: TGTGCCAGCAGCGACTTGGGCTTTATCACAGGGGCCGGAGATACGCAGTATTTT. V and J are TRBV6-2 or TRBV6-3 and TRBJ2-3; 7 bases agree with TRBD1. With 6 bases clipped from V and 5 bases from J, the junction kept 20 bases outside the gene matches. The V gene's germline CDR1 is MNHEY and CDR2 SVGEGT. The CDR3 consists of 18 residues.

This CDR3 is CASRPVAGGLDTQYF. The CDR3 DNA sequence: TGTGCCAGCAGACCCGTAGCGGGGGGGTTGGATACGCAGTATTTT. The rearrangement links TRBV7-8 to TRBJ2-3; 11 nucleotides align to TRBD2. The CDR3 contains 15 residues. Looked up from germline, CDR1 is SGHVS and CDR2 is FQNEAQ. Trimming at V came to 6 bases and at J to 6 bases, leaving 8 bases not matched to a gene.

The rearrangement links TRBV7-6 to TRBJ1-1, with 7 positions matching TRBD1. Germline CDR1 SGHVS, CDR2 FNYEAQ. This CDR3 contains 15 residues. The trim removed 4 bases at V and 6 bases at J, leaving 11 bases unmatched. The DNA for the CDR3 is TGTGCCAGCAGCTCGTCGACAGGGAATAACGCTGAAGCTTTCTTT. Encoded protein: CASSSSTGNNAEAFF.

This clonotype was counted between two and nine times. The chain has TRBV10-1 and TRBJ2-1; D is perhaps TRBD2 (6 bases). The germline V gene has CDR1 WNHNN and CDR2 SYGVQD (reference sequence). This CDR3 spans 18 amino acids. V was clipped by 0 bases and J by 6 bases, with 21 bases between them. The CDR3 reads CASSESSIGGSETNEQFF. As DNA, the CDR3 is TGCGCCAGCAGTGAGTCTAGTATTGGGGGGTCCGAAACCAATGAGCAGTTCTTC.

The V call is TRBV7-9, the J call TRBJ2-7; the match to TRBD2 covers 8 bases. The CDR3 is 15 amino acids. Germline CDR1 reads SEHNR; CDR2 reads FQNEAQ (reference sequence). V trimming: 1 base; J trimming: 4 bases; junction bases outside the gene matches: 6. CDR3 residues: CASSLEASGSYEQYV. The CDR3 DNA reads as TGTGCCAGCAGCTTAGAAGCTAGCGGGTCGTACGAGCAGTACGTC.

This clonotype was detected a few times. The CDR3 DNA reads TGCAGTGCTGCCCCACAGGGGGCTGTCTACGAGCAGTACTTC. This codes for CSAAPQGAVYEQYF. V usage is TRBV20-1 and J usage is TRBJ2-7; 9 bases agree with TRBD1. The CDR3 totals 14 residues. V shed 5 bases and J 3 bases; nucleotides not matched to a gene: 8. Germline CDR1 is DFQATT and CDR2 is SNEGSKA (reference sequence).

In this sample, this clonotype turned up a few times. The junction shows a germline mismatch at one end, possibly a read error. The CDR3 here is CNVEGGNTEAFF. The CDR3 DNA reads as TGCAACGTTGAGGGTGGGAACACTGAAGCTTTCTTT. V usage is TRBV29-1 and J usage is TRBJ1-1; D gene ambiguous. The CDR3 spans 12 residues. CDR1 and CDR2 from the germline V gene are SQVTM and ANQGSEA. The full variable domain, completed using reference TRBV29-1 and TRBJ1-1, is SAVISQKPSRDICQRGTSLTIQCQVDSQVTMMFWYRQQPGQSLTLIATANQGSEATYESGFVIDKFPISRPNLTFSTLTVSNMSPEDSSIYLCNVEGGNTEAFFGQGTRLTVV.

This clonotype was detected only a few times. The rearrangement uses TRBV7-8 and TRBJ2-5, with 10 bases aligning to TRBD2. In germline, CDR1 is SGHVS, CDR2 FQNEAQ. The CDR3 totals 13 residues. The V segment lost 1 base and the J segment 11 bases; nucleotides outside the gene matches: 4. CDR3 DNA: TGTGCCAGCAGCTTAGTGCTAGCGGGGGAACAGTACTTC. As protein: CASSLVLAGEQYF.

The V call is TRBV6-5, the J call TRBJ2-5; 9 bases are a match to TRBD1. The V gene's germline CDR1 is MNHEY and CDR2 SVGAGI. The CDR3 extends over 13 amino acids. V lost 8 bases to trimming and J lost 2 bases; unmatched junction nucleotides: 3. The CDR3 protein is CASGGQGQETQYF. In DNA, the CDR3 is TGTGCCAGCGGGGGACAGGGTCAAGAGACCCAGTACTTC.

On this clonotype: It may be a read error: a sequence one base away is much more abundant. The chain joins TRBV12-3 or TRBV12-4 to TRBJ2-2; D is unresolved. The CDR3 length is 12 residues. Trimming stripped 8 bases from V and 6 bases from J, with 10 bases between. The CDR3 DNA sequence: TGTGCCAGCGCCAGTAGGGCCGGGGAGCTGTTTTTT. Protein sequence: CASASRAGELFF.